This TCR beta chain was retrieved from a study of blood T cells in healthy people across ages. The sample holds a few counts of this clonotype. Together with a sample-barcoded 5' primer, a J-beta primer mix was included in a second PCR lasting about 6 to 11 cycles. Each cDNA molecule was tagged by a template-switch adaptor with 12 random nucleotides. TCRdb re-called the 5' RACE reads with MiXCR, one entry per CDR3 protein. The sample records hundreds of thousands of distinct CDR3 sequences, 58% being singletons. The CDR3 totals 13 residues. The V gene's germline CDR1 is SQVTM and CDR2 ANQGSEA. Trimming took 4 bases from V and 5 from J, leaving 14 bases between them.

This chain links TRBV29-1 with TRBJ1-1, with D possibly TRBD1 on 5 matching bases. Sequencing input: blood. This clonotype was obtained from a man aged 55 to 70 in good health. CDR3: CSVVSGRGTEAFF. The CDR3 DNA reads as TGCAGCGTTGTGTCCGGGAGGGGAACTGAAGCTTTCTTT.